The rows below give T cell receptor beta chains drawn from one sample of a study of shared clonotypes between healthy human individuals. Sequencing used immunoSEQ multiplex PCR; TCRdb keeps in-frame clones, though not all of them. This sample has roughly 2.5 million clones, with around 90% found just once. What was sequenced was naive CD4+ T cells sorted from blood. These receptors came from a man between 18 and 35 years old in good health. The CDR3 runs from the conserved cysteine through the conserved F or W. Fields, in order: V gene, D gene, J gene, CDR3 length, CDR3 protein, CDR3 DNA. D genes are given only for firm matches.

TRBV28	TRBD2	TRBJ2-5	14	CASSSSGHQETQYF	TGTGCCAGCAGTTCTAGCGGCCACCAAGAGACCCAGTACTTC
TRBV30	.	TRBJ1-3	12	CAWRESGNTIYF	TGTGCCTGGAGGGAATCCGGAAACACCATATATTTT
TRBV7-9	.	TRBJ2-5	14	CASSLEGRGETQYF	TGTGCCAGCAGCTTAGAAGGACGGGGGGAGACCCAGTACTTC
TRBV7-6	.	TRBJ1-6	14	CASSLVNGDSPLHF	TGTGCCAGCAGCTTAGTCAACGGGGATTCACCCCTCCACTTT
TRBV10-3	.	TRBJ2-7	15	CAISGSVSSSYEQYF	TGTGCCATCAGTGGTTCAGTTTCGAGCTCCTACGAGCAGTACTTC
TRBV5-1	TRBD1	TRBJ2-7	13	CASGQESSYEQYF	TGCGCCAGCGGACAGGAGAGCTCCTACGAGCAGTACTTC
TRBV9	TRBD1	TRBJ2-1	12	CASSDRGNEQFF	TGTGCCAGCAGCGACAGGGGGAATGAGCAGTTCTTC
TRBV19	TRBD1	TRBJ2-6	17	CASSKRDRGSGANVLTF	TGTGCCAGTAGTAAGAGGGACAGGGGGTCTGGGGCCAACGTCCTGACTTTC
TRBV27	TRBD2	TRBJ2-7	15	CASSFAREAPSEQYF	TGTGCCAGCAGTTTTGCCCGGGAGGCTCCTTCCGAGCAGTACTTC
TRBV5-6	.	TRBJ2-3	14	CASSSLRGTDTQYF	TGTGCCAGCAGCTCACTACGAGGCACAGATACGCAGTATTTT
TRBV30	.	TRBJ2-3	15	CAWSPTNDPTDTQYF	TGTGCCTGGAGTCCCACAAATGACCCAACAGATACGCAGTATTTT
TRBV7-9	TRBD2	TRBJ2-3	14	CASSSSGTTDTQYF	TGTGCCAGCTCCTCTAGCGGGACAACAGATACGCAGTATTTT
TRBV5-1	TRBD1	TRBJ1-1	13	CASSKDRGPEAFF	TGCGCCAGCAGCAAGGACAGGGGCCCTGAAGCTTTCTTT
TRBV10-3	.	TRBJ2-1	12	CAISESSNEQFF	TGTGCCATCAGTGAGTCGTCCAATGAGCAGTTCTTC
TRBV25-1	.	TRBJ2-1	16	CASSLTASGGYNEQFF	TGTGCCAGCAGTCTTACAGCCTCAGGCGGCTACAATGAGCAGTTCTTC
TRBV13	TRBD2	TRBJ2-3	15	CASSFSGRPPDTQYF	TGTGCCAGCAGCTTTAGCGGGAGGCCCCCAGATACGCAGTATTTT
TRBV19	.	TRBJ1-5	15	CASKGEEQVHQPQHF	TGTGCCAGTAAAGGAGAGGAACAGGTCCATCAGCCCCAGCATTTT
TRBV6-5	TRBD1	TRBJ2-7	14	CASRTLGQTDEQYF	TGTGCCAGCAGGACTTTGGGACAGACCGACGAGCAGTACTTC